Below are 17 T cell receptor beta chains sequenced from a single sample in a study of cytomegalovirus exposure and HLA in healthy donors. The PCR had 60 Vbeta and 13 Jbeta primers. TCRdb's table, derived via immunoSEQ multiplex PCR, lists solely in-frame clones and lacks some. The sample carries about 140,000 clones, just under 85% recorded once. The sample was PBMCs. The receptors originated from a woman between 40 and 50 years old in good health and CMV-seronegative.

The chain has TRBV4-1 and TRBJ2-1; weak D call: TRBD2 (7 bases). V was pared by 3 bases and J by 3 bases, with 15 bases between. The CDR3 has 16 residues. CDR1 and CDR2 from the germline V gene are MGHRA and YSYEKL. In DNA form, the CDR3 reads TGCGCCAGCAGCCAGTTTACAGGGAGGGACTACAATGAGCAGTTCTTC. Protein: CASSQFTGRDYNEQFF.

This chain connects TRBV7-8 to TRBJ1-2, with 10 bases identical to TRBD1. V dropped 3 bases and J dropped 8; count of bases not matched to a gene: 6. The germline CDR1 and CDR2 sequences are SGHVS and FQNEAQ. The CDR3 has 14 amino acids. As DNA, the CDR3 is TGTGCCAGCAGCTTGCAGGGACAGGGGAACGGCTACACCTTC. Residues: CASSLQGQGNGYTF.

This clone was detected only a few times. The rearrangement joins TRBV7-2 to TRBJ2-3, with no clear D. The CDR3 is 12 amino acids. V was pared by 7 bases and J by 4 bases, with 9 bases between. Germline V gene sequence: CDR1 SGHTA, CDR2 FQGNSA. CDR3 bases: TGTGCCAGCACAGGTTTGCCAGATACGCAGTATTTT. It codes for CASTGLPDTQYF.

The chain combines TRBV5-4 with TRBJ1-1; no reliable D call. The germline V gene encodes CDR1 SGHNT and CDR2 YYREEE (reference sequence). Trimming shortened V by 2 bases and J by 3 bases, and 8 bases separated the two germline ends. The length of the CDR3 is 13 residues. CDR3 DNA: TGTGCCAGCAGCTTCCCCGGGGACACTGAAGCTTTCTTT. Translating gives CASSFPGDTEAFF.

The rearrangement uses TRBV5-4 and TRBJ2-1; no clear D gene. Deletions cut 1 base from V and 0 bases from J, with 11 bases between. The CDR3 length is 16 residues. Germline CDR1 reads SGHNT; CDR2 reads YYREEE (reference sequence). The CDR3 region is CASSLSLQSSYNEQFF. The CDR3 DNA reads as TGTGCCAGCAGCTTGAGTTTACAAAGCTCCTACAATGAGCAGTTCTTC.

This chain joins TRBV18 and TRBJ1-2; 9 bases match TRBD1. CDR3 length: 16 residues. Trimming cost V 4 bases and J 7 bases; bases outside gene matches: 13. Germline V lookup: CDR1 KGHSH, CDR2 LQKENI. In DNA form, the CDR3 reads TGTGCCAGCTCACTTCTTGTCATCGGACAGGGGACTGGCTACACCTTC. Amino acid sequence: CASSLLVIGQGTGYTF.

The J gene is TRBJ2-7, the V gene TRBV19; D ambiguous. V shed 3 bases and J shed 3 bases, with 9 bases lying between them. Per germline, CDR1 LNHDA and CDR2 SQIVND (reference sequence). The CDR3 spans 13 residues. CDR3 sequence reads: CASSIARYYEQYF. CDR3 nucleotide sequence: TGTGCCAGTAGTATTGCCAGATACTACGAGCAGTACTTC. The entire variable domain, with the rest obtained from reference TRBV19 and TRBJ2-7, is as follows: DGGITQSPKYLFRKEGQNVTLSCEQNLNHDAMYWYRQDPGQGLRLIYYSQIVNDFQKGDIAEGYSVSREKKESFPLTVTSAQKNPTAFYLCASSIARYYEQYFGPGTRLTVT.

CDR3 sequence: CASSWVVQGPQYF. The CDR3 DNA reads TGTGCCAGCAGCTGGGTCGTACAGGGGCCCCAGTATTTT. The chain employs TRBV5-4 and TRBJ2-3, with 7 nucleotides matching TRBD1. J lost 12 bases, V lost 3 bases, and 10 bases had no gene match. The CDR3 spans 13 residues. The germline CDR1 and CDR2 sequences are SGHNT and YYREEE (reference sequence).

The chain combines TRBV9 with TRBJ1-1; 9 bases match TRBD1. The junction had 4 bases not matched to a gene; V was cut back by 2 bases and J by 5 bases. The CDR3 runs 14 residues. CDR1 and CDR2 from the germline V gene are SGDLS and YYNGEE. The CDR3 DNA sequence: TGTGCCAGCAGCGTGGGGACAGGGCTTACTGAAGCTTTCTTT. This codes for CASSVGTGLTEAFF.

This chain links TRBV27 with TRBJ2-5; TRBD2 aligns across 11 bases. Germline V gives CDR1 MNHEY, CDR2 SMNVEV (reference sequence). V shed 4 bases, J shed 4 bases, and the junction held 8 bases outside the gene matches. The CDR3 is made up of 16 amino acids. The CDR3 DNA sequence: TGTGCCAGCAGTTCGCAATTAGCGGGAGGGCCAGAGACCCAGTACTTC. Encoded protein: CASSSQLAGGPETQYF.

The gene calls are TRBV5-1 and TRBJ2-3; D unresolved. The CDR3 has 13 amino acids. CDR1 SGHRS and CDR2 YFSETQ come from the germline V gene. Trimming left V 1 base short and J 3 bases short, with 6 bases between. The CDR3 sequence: CASSLRTTDTQYF. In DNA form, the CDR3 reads TGCGCCAGCAGCTTGCGAACTACAGATACGCAGTATTTT.

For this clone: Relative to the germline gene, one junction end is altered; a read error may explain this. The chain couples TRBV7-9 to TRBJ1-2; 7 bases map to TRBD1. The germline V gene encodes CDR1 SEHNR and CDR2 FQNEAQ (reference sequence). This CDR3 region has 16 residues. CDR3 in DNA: TGTTCCAGCAGCCTGACAGGGTTGGGAGTGAACTATGGCTACACCTTC. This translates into CSSSLTGLGVNYGYTF. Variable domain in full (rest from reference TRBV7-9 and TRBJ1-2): DTGVSQNPRHKITKRGQNVTFRCDPISEHNRLYWYRQTLGQGPEFLTYFQNEAQLEKSRLLSDRFSAERPKGSFSTLEIQRTEQGDSAMYLCSSSLTGLGVNYGYTFGSGTRLTVV.

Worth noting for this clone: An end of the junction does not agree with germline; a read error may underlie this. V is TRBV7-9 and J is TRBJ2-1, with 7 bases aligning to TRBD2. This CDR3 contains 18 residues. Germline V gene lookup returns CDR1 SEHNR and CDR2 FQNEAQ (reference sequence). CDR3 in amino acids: CSSSLEASGVSSYNEQFF. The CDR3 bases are TGTTCCAGCAGCTTAGAGGCTAGCGGTGTAAGCTCCTACAATGAGCAGTTCTTC.

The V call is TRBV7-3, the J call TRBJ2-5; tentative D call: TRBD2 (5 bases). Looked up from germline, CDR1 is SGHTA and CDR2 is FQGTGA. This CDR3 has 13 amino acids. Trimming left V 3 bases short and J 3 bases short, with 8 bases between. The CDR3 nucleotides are TGTGCCAGCAGCTTGGACGGGGAAGAGACCCAGTACTTC. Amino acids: CASSLDGEETQYF.

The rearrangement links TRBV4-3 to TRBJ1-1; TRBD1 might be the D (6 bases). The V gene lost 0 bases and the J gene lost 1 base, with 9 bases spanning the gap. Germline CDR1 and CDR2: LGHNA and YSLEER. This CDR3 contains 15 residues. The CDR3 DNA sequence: TGCGCCAGCAGCCAAGACCACAGGGCGAACACTGAAGCTTTCTTT. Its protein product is CASSQDHRANTEAFF.

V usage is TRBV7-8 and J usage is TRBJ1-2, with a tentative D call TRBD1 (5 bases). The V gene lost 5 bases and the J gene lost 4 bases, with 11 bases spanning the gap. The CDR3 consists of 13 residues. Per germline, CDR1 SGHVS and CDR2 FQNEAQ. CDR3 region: CASSPDTSYGYTF. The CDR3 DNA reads TGTGCCAGCAGCCCGGACACCTCCTATGGCTACACCTTC.

CDR3 sequence: CAISESSGRAYEQFF. The CDR3 DNA follows: TGTGCCATCAGTGAGTCTAGCGGGAGGGCCTATGAGCAGTTCTTC. The gene calls are TRBV10-3 and TRBJ2-1; TRBD2 matches at 11 bases. Germline V lookup: CDR1 ENHRY, CDR2 SYGVKD. The CDR3 extends over 15 amino acids. V lost 0 bases and J lost 8; bases outside the gene matches: 3.